This TCR beta chain comes out of a study of cytomegalovirus exposure and HLA in healthy donors. Whole-study results and caveats: In terms of immune exposure information, only CMV serostatus was available. In a later analysis, CMV-associated beta chains were mostly HLA-associated, it appeared. The authors reported that TCR beta sequences could predict HLA-A and HLA-B alleles. These predictions were accurate for most subjects in the first cohort.

The PCR was carried out with 60 Vbeta primers and 13 Jbeta primers. Sequenced by immunoSEQ multiplex PCR; TCRdb stores in-frame clones only, minus some. The sample records 85,000 to 100,000 clones, more than 75% being singletons. Of note for this clone: What it binds is unknown.

Germline V CDR1 and CDR2: MNHNS, SASEGT. This CDR3 has 13 amino acids. With 6 bases clipped from V and 4 bases from J, the junction kept 4 bases outside the gene matches. The genes are TRBV6-1 and TRBJ1-2, with 8 bases that match TRBD1. The sequence was obtained from a human donor in good health. The sample was PBMCs. The CDR3 coding sequence is TGTGCCAGCAGCACAGGGGGGACCTATGGCTACACCTTC. This sequence encodes CASSTGGTYGYTF.